These 17 T cell receptor beta chains originate from one sample sequenced in a study of blood T cells in healthy people across ages. A second about 7 to 12 cycle PCR used barcoded and J-beta primers. TCRdb ran MiXCR on the 5' RACE reads and lists one entry per CDR3 protein. The profile shows 650,000 to 700,000 distinct CDR3 sequences, 32% of them singletons. The sequencing input was blood. These receptor sequences come from a woman at least 80 years old in good health.

As to this clonotype: Being one base from a much bigger clone, this may be a read error. The rearrangement links TRBV6-1 to TRBJ2-4; D is perhaps TRBD2 (5 bases). The closer fit of TRBJ2-5 to the DNA end suggests the J call may be wrong. This CDR3 comprises 15 residues. Germline CDR1 and CDR2: MNHNS and SASEGT. The CDR3 reads CASSEVRAWRETQYF. The CDR3 coding sequence is TGTGCCAGCAGTGAAGTTAGGGCCTGGAGGGAGACCCAGTACTTC.

This chain joins TRBV20-1 and TRBJ2-1, with 15 nucleotides matching TRBD2. The CDR3 extends over 16 amino acids. The germline V gene has CDR1 DFQATT and CDR2 SNEGSKA (reference sequence). V shed 5 bases and J 7 bases; nucleotides not matched to a gene: 9. The CDR3 DNA reads TGCAGTGCTCCCAAGGGACTAGCGGGAGGTGTAAATGAGCAGTTCTTC. It is translated as CSAPKGLAGGVNEQFF.

In this sample, this clonotype turned up once. A far larger clone lies a single base away; this is likely a read error. J is TRBJ2-7 and V is TRBV18; D uncertain. The germline V gene encodes CDR1 KGHSH and CDR2 LQKENI. CDR3 length: 11 amino acids. The CDR3 bases are TGTGCCAGCTCACCCAGAGACGAGCAGGACTTC. Its protein is CASSPRDEQDF.

This clonotype was seen a handful of times. One end of the junction does not line up with germline, which may come from a read error. The chain recombines TRBV7-3 with TRBJ2-2; 9 bases match TRBD1. This CDR3 is built from 16 residues. CDR1 is SGHTA, CDR2 FQGTGA, per germline. This CDR3 is CASSVTGGANTGELFF. CDR3 DNA: TGTGCCAGCAGCGTAACAGGGGGCGCGAACACCGGGGAGCTGTTTTTT.

This clonotype appeared many times. The chain is built from TRBV7-3 and TRBJ2-1; TRBD1 aligns across 11 bases. The trim removed 3 bases at V and 10 bases at J, leaving 5 bases unmatched. CDR3 size: 14 residues. CDR1 is SGHTA, CDR2 FQGTGA, per germline. Here the CDR3 reads CASSFSDRGQEQFF. The CDR3 region has the DNA TGTGCCAGCAGCTTCTCGGACAGGGGGCAGGAGCAGTTCTTC. Complete variable domain (other parts from reference TRBV7-3 and TRBJ2-1): GAGVSQTPSNKVTEKGKYVELRCDPISGHTALYWYRQSLGQGPEFLIYFQGTGAADDSGLPNDRFFAVRPEGSVSTLKIQRTERGDSAVYLCASSFSDRGQEQFFGPGTRLTVL.

This chain joins TRBV5-1 and TRBJ1-2, with 7 bases lining up with TRBD1. Per the germline V gene, CDR1 is SGHRS and CDR2 is YFSETQ. Trimming removed 0 bases from V and 3 bases from J; junction bases left unmatched: 8. CDR3 length equals 16 residues. Here the CDR3 DNA reads TGCGCCAGCAGCTTGGCCACAGGGGTCGTATACTATGGCTACACCTTC. Translated, it gives CASSLATGVVYYGYTF.

Ten or more counts support this clonotype. The V call is TRBV15, the J call TRBJ2-5; TRBD1 agrees at 11 bases. After removal of 5 bases from V and 7 bases from J, the junction contained 12 bases not matched to a gene. The CDR3 has 16 residues. Germline loops: CDR1 LNHNV, CDR2 YYDKDF (reference sequence). The CDR3: CATSVNPGTGGGTQYF. The CDR3 DNA reads TGTGCCACCAGCGTTAACCCGGGGACAGGGGGAGGGACCCAGTACTTC.

This clonotype was detected ten times or more. V and J are TRBV28 and TRBJ2-7, with D hard to call. Per the germline V gene, CDR1 is MDHEN and CDR2 is SYDVKM. The CDR3 runs 14 residues. The germline V and J ends were trimmed by 3 bases and 2 bases, with 11 bases remaining between them. The CDR3, as DNA: TGTGCCAGCAGTTTGAGTGGGCGGACCTACGAGCAGTACTTC. Translation gives CASSLSGRTYEQYF.

The rearrangement uses TRBV5-6 and TRBJ1-5, with 8 positions matching TRBD1. Germline CDR1 reads SGHDT; CDR2 reads YYEEEE. V lost 3 bases and J lost 2; bases outside the gene matches: 4. This CDR3 has 15 amino acids. This chain's CDR3 is CASSCGQGGNQPQHF. The CDR3 DNA is TGTGCCAGCAGCTGCGGACAGGGAGGCAATCAGCCCCAGCATTTT. Complete variable domain (other parts from reference TRBV5-6 and TRBJ1-5): DAGVTQSPTHLIKTRGQQVTLRCSPKSGHDTVSWYQQALGQGPQFIFQYYEEEERQRGNFPDRFSGHQFPNYSSELNVNALLLGDSALYLCASSCGQGGNQPQHFGDGTRLSIL.

Concerning this clonotype: With a much larger clone just one base away, this may be a read error. The chain uses TRBV20-1 and TRBJ2-4; no definite D call. Germline lookup yields CDR1 DFQATT and CDR2 SNEGSKA (reference sequence). This CDR3 is 11 amino acids long. CDR3 sequence (DNA): TGCAGACCCAAAGCAGGCGCTGTGCAGTACTTC. Its protein product is CRPKAGAVQYF.

This clonotype was observed many times. The chain uses TRBV9 and TRBJ2-1, with a weak D call TRBD1 (5 bases). Germline CDR1 is SGDLS and CDR2 is YYNGEE. The CDR3 covers 17 residues. Trimming removed 3 bases from V and 0 bases from J, with 16 bases in between. The CDR3 DNA follows: TGTGCCAGCAGCGGGGGCTCCGGGTGGAGCTCCTACAATGAGCAGTTCTTC. Protein sequence: CASSGGSGWSSYNEQFF.

The chain couples TRBV20-1 to TRBJ2-7, with 8 positions matching TRBD1. The V segment lost 2 bases and the J segment 3 bases; nucleotides outside the gene matches: 6. CDR3 size: 14 residues. In germline, CDR1 is DFQATT, CDR2 SNEGSKA (reference sequence). The CDR3 here is CSARTDRARYEQYF. The CDR3 nucleotides are TGCAGTGCTAGAACGGACAGGGCGCGCTACGAGCAGTACTTC.

Comment on this clonotype: An end of the junction does not agree with germline; a read error may underlie this. The chain joins TRBV6-1 to TRBJ1-5; TRBD1 matches 7 bases. The CDR3 consists of 16 residues. CDR1 MNHNS and CDR2 SASEGT come from the germline V gene. The CDR3 nucleotides read TGTGCCTGCAGTGTTAATTGGTCACAGGGGAATCAGCCCCAGCATTTT. Encoded protein: CACSVNWSQGNQPQHF.

This clonotype was counted at least ten times. The chain uses TRBV7-9 and TRBJ1-2, with 9 bases aligning to TRBD1. Germline values: CDR1 SEHNR, CDR2 FQNEAQ (reference sequence). The CDR3 runs 11 residues. Unmatched junction bases numbered 2, after V lost 8 bases and J lost 7 bases. The CDR3 nucleotides read TGTGCCAGCGGGACAGGGTCTGGCTACACCTTC. This encodes CASGTGSGYTF.

This clonotype has at least ten counts. The V gene is TRBV4-3, the J gene TRBJ2-1, with D possibly being TRBD2 (5 bases). The CDR3 loop spans 15 amino acids. V lost 0 bases and J lost 3, with 9 bases in between. Looked up from germline, CDR1 is LGHNA and CDR2 is YSLEER. The CDR3 DNA reads as TGCGCCAGCAGCCAAGACGCGGGCGTCTACAATGAGCAGTTCTTC. Residues: CASSQDAGVYNEQFF.

This clonotype was detected only a few times. Being one base from a much bigger clone, this may be a read error. This chain joins TRBV4-2 and TRBJ2-5; D may correspond to TRBD1 or TRBD2 (5 bases each). CDR1 is LGHNA and CDR2 is YNFKEQ in the germline V gene. Trimming shortened V by 4 bases and J by 11 bases, and 17 bases separated the two germline ends. The CDR3 is made up of 13 amino acids. The CDR3 reads CASSPGDVGEQYF. DNA of the CDR3: TGTGCCAGCAGCCCCGGGGACGTCGGTGAGCAGTACTTC.

This clonotype was seen a few times. V and J are TRBV18 and TRBJ2-1, with 7 bases aligning to TRBD1. Losses at the gene ends were 1 base for V and 12 bases for J; bases not matched to a gene: 3. CDR1 and CDR2 (germline): KGHSH, LQKENI. The CDR3 is made up of 12 amino acids. Here the CDR3 reads CASSPRRDRQFF. The CDR3 region has the DNA TGTGCCAGCTCACCACGTCGGGACAGGCAGTTCTTC.